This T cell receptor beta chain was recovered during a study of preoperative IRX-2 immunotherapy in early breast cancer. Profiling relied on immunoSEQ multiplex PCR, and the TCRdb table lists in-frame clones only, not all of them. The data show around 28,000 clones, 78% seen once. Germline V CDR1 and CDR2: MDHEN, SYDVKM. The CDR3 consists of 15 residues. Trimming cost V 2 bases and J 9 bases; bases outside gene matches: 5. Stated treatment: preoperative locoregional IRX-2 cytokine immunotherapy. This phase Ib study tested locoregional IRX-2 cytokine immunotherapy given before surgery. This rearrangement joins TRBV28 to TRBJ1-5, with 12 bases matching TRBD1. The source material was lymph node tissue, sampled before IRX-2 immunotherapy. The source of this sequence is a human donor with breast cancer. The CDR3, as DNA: TGTGCCAGCAGTTTAAGTGGGACAGGGGGCACGCCCCAGCATTTT. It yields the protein CASSLSGTGGTPQHF.